These 19 T cell receptor beta chains came from one sample sequenced in a study of cytomegalovirus exposure and HLA in healthy donors. The PCR had 60 Vbeta and 13 Jbeta primers. The assay was immunoSEQ multiplex PCR, and TCRdb's table has in-frame clones only and misses some. The sample has under 250,000 clones; approximately 79% are singletons. The sample was PBMCs. The receptors come from a man over 45 in good health and CMV-seronegative.

The gene calls are TRBV27 and TRBJ2-7, with 7 nucleotides matching TRBD2. Germline lookup yields CDR1 MNHEY and CDR2 SMNVEV (reference sequence). The CDR3 has 15 residues. J was trimmed by 0 bases and V by 5 bases; bases with no gene match: 7. CDR3 protein: CASSRQLALSYEQYF. The CDR3 nucleotides are TGTGCCAGCAGTCGGCAACTAGCGCTCTCCTACGAGCAGTACTTC.

The chain has TRBV2 and TRBJ2-7, with TRBD1 as a possible D gene (5 bases). This CDR3 is built from 13 residues. Germline V gene data show CDR1 as SNHLY and CDR2 as FYNNEI. Between the trimmed V and J ends, which lost 4 bases and 6 bases, there was a span of 13 bases. The CDR3 DNA follows: TGTGCCAGCAGTGGAGGCAGGGCGAGCGAGCAGTACTTC. It specifies CASSGGRASEQYF.

This clone showed up just a few times. The chain joins TRBV30 to TRBJ1-6, with TRBD1 as a possible D gene (5 bases). The CDR3 is made up of 13 amino acids. Germline loops: CDR1 GTSNPN, CDR2 SVGIG (reference sequence). Trimming cost V 5 bases and J 8 bases, with 13 bases left between them. CDR3 loop: CAWAGRRDSPLHF. The DNA of the CDR3 is TGTGCCTGGGCGGGACGGCGGGATTCACCCCTCCACTTT.

The chain is built from TRBV6-6 and TRBJ2-3; 8 bases are shared with TRBD2. This CDR3 is 14 amino acids long. The V and J ends lost 10 bases and 4 bases, in that order; junction bases with no gene match: 10. Germline loops: CDR1 MNHNY, CDR2 SVGAGI (reference sequence). The CDR3 DNA reads TGTGCCACCAATAGCGGGAACCGCGCAGATACGCAGTATTTT. Protein sequence: CATNSGNRADTQYF.

This clone showed up just once. This chain uses TRBV28 with TRBJ1-4, with D tentatively TRBD1 (6 bases). CDR3 length: 14 amino acids. The V gene lost 4 bases and the J gene lost 8 bases, with 14 bases spanning the gap. Germline CDR1 and CDR2: MDHEN and SYDVKM. CDR3 loop: CASSSGTRGEKLFF. The DNA for the CDR3 is TGTGCCAGCAGTTCCGGGACACGTGGGGAAAAACTGTTTTTT.

The V and J genes are TRBV10-2 and TRBJ2-7; 7 bases fit TRBD2. The junction had 10 bases not matched to a gene; V was cut back by 6 bases and J by 5 bases. The CDR3 is 14 residues long. Germline V lookup: CDR1 WSHSY, CDR2 SAAADI. This CDR3 is CASRPGGSRDEQYF. CDR3 coding DNA: TGCGCCAGCAGACCGGGCGGGAGTAGGGACGAGCAGTACTTC.

With respect to this clone: This sample also contains other DNA sequences that code for the same CDR3. The chain has TRBV6-5 and TRBJ2-7; tentative D call: TRBD1 (5 bases). V gave up 0 bases and J gave up 1 base, with 7 bases separating them. Germline CDR1 reads MNHEY; CDR2 reads SVGAGI. The length of the CDR3 is 14 residues. As DNA, the CDR3 is TGTGCCAGCAGTTACTCCGACAGATCCTACGAGCAGTACTTC. This codes for CASSYSDRSYEQYF.

This chain uses TRBV6-5 with TRBJ2-3, with 12 bases matching TRBD2. This CDR3 region has 15 residues. Germline V gives CDR1 MNHEY, CDR2 SVGAGI. Trimming cost V 5 bases and J 5 bases; bases outside gene matches: 5. CDR3 nucleotide sequence: TGTGCCAGCAGTCCACCGGGACTAGCGGGAGATACGCAGTATTTT. Translating it yields CASSPPGLAGDTQYF.

The chain is built from TRBV6-5 and TRBJ2-1; D is possibly TRBD2 (6 bases). CDR3 length equals 16 residues. Germline values: CDR1 MNHEY, CDR2 SVGAGI. Trimming left V 2 bases short and J 8 bases short, with 19 bases between. The CDR3 DNA reads as TGTGCCAGCAGTTACAACGGGGGACGGGTTGGGCATGAGCAGTTCTTC. Its translation is CASSYNGGRVGHEQFF.

This chain links TRBV5-1 with TRBJ2-1; TRBD2 agrees at 11 bases. The CDR3 covers 15 residues. Germline V lookup: CDR1 SGHRS, CDR2 YFSETQ. V lost 3 bases to trimming and J lost 7 bases; unmatched junction nucleotides: 6. For the CDR3, the DNA is TGCGCCAGCAGCTCACTAGCGGGAGCTGGGAATGAGCAGTTCTTC. Translating gives CASSSLAGAGNEQFF.

The chain has TRBV30 and TRBJ2-4, with 7 bases that match TRBD2. The germline V gene has CDR1 GTSNPN and CDR2 SVGIG (reference sequence). The V segment lost 5 bases and the J segment 7 bases; nucleotides outside the gene matches: 11. The CDR3 sequence is 14 residues long. CDR3 residues: CAWRPEGGPNIQYF. The CDR3 nucleotides read TGTGCCTGGCGACCCGAGGGAGGGCCCAACATTCAGTACTTC.

This chain links TRBV5-4 with TRBJ2-7; D perhaps matches TRBD1 (5 bases). Germline CDR1 and CDR2: SGHNT and YYREEE (reference sequence). Trimming stripped 0 bases from V and 7 bases from J, with 11 bases between. This CDR3 spans 13 amino acids. CDR3 sequence reads: CASSLGGLKEQYF. The DNA for the CDR3 is TGTGCCAGCAGCTTGGGGGGCTTAAAAGAGCAGTACTTC.

Here the CDR3 DNA reads TGCACCAGCAGCCAATTTAGTCGCCCTGCGGGAGTGGTAAATACGCAGTATTTT. Translated: CTSSQFSRPAGVVNTQYF. The chain employs TRBV1 and TRBJ2-3; the table's D call TRBD2 went unverified against the DNA. TRBV1 is given as a pseudogene. The CDR3 runs to 18 residues.

The chain is built from TRBV6-5 and TRBJ1-2; 9 bases are shared with TRBD1. The J segment lost 7 bases and the V segment lost 5 bases, leaving 5 bases of the junction unmatched. The germline V gene encodes CDR1 MNHEY and CDR2 SVGAGI. This CDR3 is 13 amino acids long. The CDR3 DNA sequence: TGTGCCAGCAGTGTCGGACAGGGGTTTGGCTACACCTTC. Amino acids: CASSVGQGFGYTF.

The chain employs TRBV15 and TRBJ1-5; D unclear. The CDR3 totals 14 residues. Trimming stripped 5 bases from V and 4 bases from J, with 12 bases between. Germline loops: CDR1 LNHNV, CDR2 YYDKDF (reference sequence). The CDR3 nucleotides are TGTGCCACCAGCGGAGGAATCGGGAATCAGCCCCAGCATTTT. It specifies CATSGGIGNQPQHF.

V is TRBV9 and J is TRBJ2-3, with D perhaps TRBD2 (5 bases). The CDR3 sequence is 13 residues long. Trimming shortened V by 0 bases and J by 7 bases, and 9 bases separated the two germline ends. Germline V gives CDR1 SGDLS, CDR2 YYNGEE. DNA for the CDR3: TGTGCCAGCAGCGTAGCTCTAGCAAATACGCAGTATTTT. Its protein is CASSVALANTQYF.

The chain carries TRBV7-6 and TRBJ1-5; D is unclear. This CDR3 is 15 amino acids long. Trimming removed 0 bases from V and 6 bases from J, with 12 bases in between. CDR1 and CDR2 (germline): SGHVS, FNYEAQ. CDR3 in DNA: TGTGCCAGCAGCTTAGCCCCCGATAGCGGTCAGCCCCAGCATTTT. As protein: CASSLAPDSGQPQHF.

The chain is built from TRBV4-2 and TRBJ2-3; 10 bases match TRBD1. The CDR3 is made up of 17 amino acids. The trim removed 0 bases at V and 3 bases at J, leaving 6 bases unmatched. Germline V gene data show CDR1 as LGHNA and CDR2 as YNFKEQ. The DNA of the CDR3 is TGTGCCAGCAGCCAAGAAAGGACAGGGGGTTGGACAGATACGCAGTATTTT. Translated, it gives CASSQERTGGWTDTQYF.

This chain links TRBV4-1 with TRBJ2-7; 7 positions agree with TRBD1. V lost 6 bases to trimming and J lost 4 bases; unmatched junction nucleotides: 21. Germline CDR1 MGHRA, CDR2 YSYEKL. The CDR3 sequence is 18 residues long. CDR3: CASSLTGASGATSYEQYF. Here the CDR3 DNA reads TGCGCCAGCAGTCTCACAGGGGCCTCGGGCGCGACCAGTTACGAGCAGTACTTC.